This T cell receptor (beta chain) is drawn from a study of early T cells in non-severe SARS-CoV-2 infection (dated by TCRdb to 2020 to 2022). Describing the broader study: Because TCR sequencing relied on bulk RNA taken from unsorted whole blood, pairing of alpha and beta chains was not possible.

A note on this clonotype: Its antigen remains undetermined. The record has no base qualities; no much larger clone is one base away.

A case-control design nested within a healthcare worker cohort in London, UK, was used, with weekly nasopharyngeal swab PCR tests and blood sampling performed. Healthcare workers were enrolled in the week of the UK lockdown, from 23 to 31 March 2020, and were followed every week for up to roughly 16 weeks. Summary of the overall study and its limitations: VDJdb matching was skewed toward anti-spike CD8 responses and likely underestimated virus-specific expansions, missing private and CD4 specificities.

Library generation was performed with 5' RACE. Sequenced on a NextSeq 500. The TCR library protocol attached unique molecular identifiers to individual cDNA molecules to correct for sequencing error and PCR bias. Both TCR alpha and beta chains were sequenced, and tight co-correlation was observed between alpha and beta sequence abundances in each sample. The source study handled its data this way. Decombinator V4 was used to annotate the V gene, J gene and CDR3 of the TCR sequences. TCRs were defined as expanded if a significant change between any two time points was detected under a Poisson model with p below 0.0001. Abundances of TCRs were expressed as counts per million after normalisation to the total number of TCRs sequenced in each sample. VDJdb, accessed 1 November 2021, was searched for CMV, EBV and SARS-CoV-2 annotated TCRs, with TCRs annotated for multiple antigens excluded. The raw public reads went through TCRdb reprocessing: fastp at Q25, MiXCR clone calling, in-frame beta chains kept. CDR3 protein duplicates are merged, each entry listing the most common genes and DNA. V and J calls and clone size were set by TCRdb, not the authors. The sample has roughly 63,000 distinct CDR3 sequences on record, 9.5% to 15% of them singletons. The ten most abundant clones make up approximately 1.1% of the sample.

The clonotype originates from an adult who was a healthcare worker with PCR-confirmed SARS-CoV-2 infection or an uninfected control (not recorded which). The donor label of this sample is uncertain. The sequencing used whole blood, collected at baseline.

The nucleotides read TGTGCCACCAGTGATAACCTGGGAATATACAATGAGCAGTTCTTC. Its translation is CATSDNLGIYNEQFF. The chain employs TRBV24-1 and TRBJ2-1, with the D gene call left open. The CDR3 contains 15 residues, cysteine and phenylalanine counted. Only CDR3 DNA remains: 45 bases, in frame from the first base. V is clipped by 3 bases and J by 4 bases, and the sequence between their germline boundaries is 12 bases long. According to the germline V gene, CDR1 reads KGHDR and CDR2 reads SFDVKD.